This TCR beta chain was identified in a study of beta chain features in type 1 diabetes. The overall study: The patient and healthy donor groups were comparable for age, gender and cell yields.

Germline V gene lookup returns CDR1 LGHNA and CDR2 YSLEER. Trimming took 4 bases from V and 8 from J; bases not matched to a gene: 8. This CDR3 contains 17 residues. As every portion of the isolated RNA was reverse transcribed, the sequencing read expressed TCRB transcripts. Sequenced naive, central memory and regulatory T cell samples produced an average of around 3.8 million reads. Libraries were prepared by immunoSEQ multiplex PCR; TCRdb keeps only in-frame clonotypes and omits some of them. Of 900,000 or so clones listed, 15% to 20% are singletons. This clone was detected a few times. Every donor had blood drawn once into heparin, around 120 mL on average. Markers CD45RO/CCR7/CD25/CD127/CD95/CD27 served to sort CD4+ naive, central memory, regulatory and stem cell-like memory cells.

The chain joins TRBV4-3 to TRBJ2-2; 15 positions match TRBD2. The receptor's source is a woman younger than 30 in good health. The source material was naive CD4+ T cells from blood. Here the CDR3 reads CASSRQPGLAGGGELFF. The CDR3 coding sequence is TGCGCCAGCAGCCGCCAACCGGGACTAGCGGGAGGTGGGGAGCTGTTTTTT.